The 31 T cell receptor beta chains below all came from one sample that was sequenced in a study of blood T cell repertoires in COVID-19. Profiling relied on immunoSEQ multiplex PCR, and the TCRdb table lists in-frame clones only, not all of them. This repertoire shows some 90,000 clones, approximately 86% found once; its top ten account for roughly 1.2%. The sequenced sample was peripheral blood. The source is a man at least 80 years old with active or convalescent COVID-19.

The V gene is TRBV6-5, the J gene TRBJ1-5; no clear D gene. CDR1 is MNHEY and CDR2 is SVGAGI in the germline V gene. V was pared by 7 bases and J by 0 bases, with 13 bases between. This CDR3 is built from 15 residues. CDR3 in DNA: TGTGCCAGCACTCGGAGGGAATATAGCAATCAGCCCCAGCATTTT. Its translation is CASTRREYSNQPQHF.

The chain recombines TRBV14 with TRBJ2-7; 10 bases are shared with TRBD1. Unmatched junction bases numbered 6, after V lost 6 bases and J lost 4 bases. The CDR3 has 14 amino acids. Germline V CDR1 and CDR2: SGHDN, FVKESK. CDR3 region: CASSQGQGSYEQYF. DNA of the CDR3: TGTGCCAGCAGTCAGGGACAGGGGTCGTACGAGCAGTACTTC.

The DNA for the CDR3 is TGTGCCAGCAGTTTATACCGGGGTTTAGGTGGCTACACCTTC. Its translation is CASSLYRGLGGYTF. The chain carries TRBV28 and TRBJ1-2; no clear D gene. The V gene lost 1 base and the J gene lost 7 bases, with 13 bases spanning the gap. Germline V gives CDR1 MDHEN, CDR2 SYDVKM. The CDR3 is made up of 14 amino acids.

The rearrangement links TRBV2 to TRBJ1-2; 10 nucleotides line up with TRBD1. The CDR3 sequence is 15 residues long. The V gene end was trimmed by 6 bases and the J gene end by 8 bases; junction bases not matched to a gene: 12. Germline CDR1 is SNHLY and CDR2 is FYNNEI. CDR3 region: CASSPDRGRQEGYTF. DNA for the CDR3: TGTGCCAGCAGCCCTGACAGGGGGCGTCAGGAGGGCTACACCTTC.

This clone has more than one count but fewer than ten. The chain joins TRBV7-9 to TRBJ2-2; D uncertain. There are 18 residues in the CDR3. Trimming took off 3 bases at V and 0 bases at J, with 17 bases between the two ends. In germline, CDR1 is SEHNR, CDR2 FQNEAQ (reference sequence). In DNA form, the CDR3 reads TGTGCCAGCAGCTTTTCTCTTCGGTCCAGGACGAACACCGGGGAGCTGTTTTTT. Translating gives CASSFSLRSRTNTGELFF.

This rearrangement joins TRBV7-3 to TRBJ1-1, with a tentative D call TRBD1 (5 bases). The V and J ends lost 5 bases and 3 bases respectively, with 16 bases between them. There are 15 residues in the CDR3. Looked up from germline, CDR1 is SGHTA and CDR2 is FQGTGA. The CDR3 sequence: CASSDNRRGDTEAFF. The CDR3 bases are TGTGCCAGCAGCGATAACCGGCGGGGGGACACTGAAGCTTTCTTT.

The gene calls are TRBV6-6 and TRBJ2-1; D gene unclear. V was pared by 4 bases and J by 5 bases, with 6 bases between. Germline CDR1 and CDR2: MNHNY and SVGAGI (reference sequence). The CDR3 has 12 amino acids. The CDR3 sequence: CASSSKDNEQFF. CDR3 coding DNA: TGTGCCAGCAGTTCTAAAGACAATGAGCAGTTCTTC.

This clone was seen a single time. The J gene is TRBJ1-4, the V gene TRBV5-6; 7 bases are a match to TRBD1. Trimming removed 5 bases from V and 8 bases from J; junction bases left unmatched: 12. This CDR3 region has 15 residues. Germline assignment: CDR1 SGHDT and CDR2 YYEEEE. Written as DNA, the CDR3 is TGTGCCAGCAGTTTCGGTGCCGGACAGGCGGAAAAACTGTTTTTT. Translating it yields CASSFGAGQAEKLFF.

This rearrangement joins TRBV4-1 to TRBJ2-3, with TRBD2 matching over 9 bases. The CDR3 length is 16 residues. Germline CDR1 MGHRA, CDR2 YSYEKL. With 0 bases clipped from V and 3 bases from J, the junction kept 4 bases outside the gene matches. The CDR3 bases are TGCGCCAGCAGCCAAGATATAGCGGGAGTTACAGATACGCAGTATTTT. It translates to CASSQDIAGVTDTQYF.

The V call is TRBV4-3, the J call TRBJ2-5; 8 bases are a match to TRBD1. The V segment lost 0 bases and the J segment 3 bases; nucleotides outside the gene matches: 12. The CDR3 extends over 18 amino acids. CDR1 and CDR2 (germline): LGHNA, YSLEER. For the CDR3, the DNA is TGCGCCAGCAGCCAAGATCCCACAGGGGGAGCCATCAAAGAGACCCAGTACTTC. It is translated as CASSQDPTGGAIKETQYF.

The V and J genes are TRBV28 and TRBJ2-5; TRBD2 is a possible D gene (7 bases). V was trimmed by 2 bases and J by 2 bases, leaving 12 bases between them. This CDR3 has 15 residues. Per germline, CDR1 MDHEN and CDR2 SYDVKM. The CDR3 here is CASSLGGALQETQYF. The CDR3, as DNA: TGTGCCAGCAGTTTAGGGGGGGCCCTACAAGAGACCCAGTACTTC. The full variable domain, in which reference TRBV28 and TRBJ2-5 provide the parts outside the CDR3, is DVKVTQSSRYLVKRTGEKVFLECVQDMDHENMFWYRQDPGLGLRLIYFSYDVKMKEKGDIPEGYSVSREKKERFSLILESASTNQTSMYLCASSLGGALQETQYFGPGTRLLVL.

The chain recombines TRBV7-2 with TRBJ2-7; no reliable D call. The CDR3 loop spans 12 amino acids. Germline assignment: CDR1 SGHTA and CDR2 FQGNSA. The germline V and J ends were trimmed by 5 bases and 2 bases, with 7 bases remaining between them. CDR3 protein: CASSNSPYEQYF. The DNA for the CDR3 is TGTGCCAGCAGCAACAGCCCCTACGAGCAGTACTTC.

V usage is TRBV30 and J usage is TRBJ2-7; D is uncertain. The CDR3 length is 12 residues. Germline-derived CDR1 and CDR2 are GTSNPN and SVGIG (reference sequence). Between the trimmed V and J ends, which lost 3 bases and 2 bases, there was a span of 8 bases. For the CDR3, the DNA is TGTGCCTGGAGCCTTCTAGCCTACGAGCAGTACTTC. As protein: CAWSLLAYEQYF.

V and J are TRBV10-3 and TRBJ1-1, with 8 bases lining up with TRBD1. V lost 5 bases, J lost 4 bases, and 0 bases stayed unmatched. In germline, CDR1 is ENHRY, CDR2 SYGVKD. This CDR3 contains 12 residues. The CDR3 reads CAISTGGTEAFF. Here the CDR3 DNA reads TGTGCCATCAGTACAGGGGGCACTGAAGCTTTCTTT.

The CDR3 nucleotides read TGCGCCAGCAGCTTACAGGTCAGCTCCTACAATGAGCAGTTCTTC. Its protein is CASSLQVSSYNEQFF. The chain is built from TRBV5-1 and TRBJ2-1; D might be TRBD1 (5 bases). Germline CDR1 and CDR2: SGHRS and YFSETQ. V gave up 2 bases and J gave up 0 bases, with 9 bases separating them. The CDR3 spans 15 residues.

The gene calls are TRBV6-6 and TRBJ2-5; no clear D. The ends were cut back, 4 bases at V and 1 base at J, with 7 bases in the middle. CDR1 MNHNY and CDR2 SVGAGI come from the germline V gene (reference sequence). The length of the CDR3 is 13 residues. CDR3 loop: CASSFHSQETQYF. DNA for the CDR3: TGTGCCAGCAGTTTCCACAGCCAAGAGACCCAGTACTTC.

The chain joins TRBV9 to TRBJ2-3; D unclear. The CDR3 covers 16 residues. In germline, CDR1 is SGDLS, CDR2 YYNGEE. Trimming pared 0 bases from V and 2 bases from J, leaving 13 bases between. CDR3 in amino acids: CASSVGAGAITDTQYF. The DNA for the CDR3 is TGTGCCAGCAGCGTAGGTGCAGGCGCCATCACAGATACGCAGTATTTT.

V gene TRBV6-1 combines with J gene TRBJ2-1; TRBD2 is a possible D gene (6 bases). The germline V and J ends were trimmed by 1 base and 8 bases, with 9 bases remaining between them. The CDR3 loop spans 13 amino acids. CDR1 and CDR2 from the germline V gene are MNHNS and SASEGT. The CDR3 bases are TGTGCCAGCAGTGAAGGCGGCGGGGATGAGCAGTTCTTC. It is translated as CASSEGGGDEQFF.

This chain uses TRBV18 with TRBJ2-2; TRBD2 aligns across 7 bases. Germline CDR1 reads KGHSH; CDR2 reads LQKENI. The CDR3 consists of 14 residues. Trimming at V came to 4 bases and at J to 6 bases, leaving 5 bases not matched to a gene. In nucleotides, the CDR3 is TGTGCCAGCTCACGACTAGCTCAGGCCGGGGAGCTGTTTTTT. It specifies CASSRLAQAGELFF. The full variable domain, completed using reference TRBV18 and TRBJ2-2, is NAGVMQNPRHLVRRRGQEARLRCSPMKGHSHVYWYRQLPEEGLKFMVYLQKENIIDESGMPKERFSAEFPKEGPSILRIQQVVRGDSAAYFCASSRLAQAGELFFGEGSRLTVL.

In its sample, this clone was seen a few times. The chain employs TRBV12-3 or TRBV12-4 and TRBJ1-5, with D tentatively TRBD1 (5 bases). CDR3 length: 12 residues. Trimming removed 3 bases at V and 12 bases at J, with 12 bases between. The CDR3 nucleotides are TGTGCCAGCAGTTTGCCGGACATTCTCCAGCATTTT. Protein sequence: CASSLPDILQHF.

The chain links TRBV5-1 to TRBJ1-4; D not resolved. CDR3 length: 14 amino acids. Germline-derived CDR1 and CDR2 are SGHRS and YFSETQ. With 3 bases removed from V and 3 bases from J, the gap between germline ends came to 9 bases. CDR3 DNA: TGCGCCAGCAGCTCCCAGTCATCTAATGAAAAACTGTTTTTT. This sequence encodes CASSSQSSNEKLFF.

The V call is TRBV18, the J call TRBJ1-1; the match to TRBD1 covers 7 bases. This CDR3 region has 14 residues. The J segment lost 5 bases and the V segment lost 5 bases, leaving 8 bases of the junction unmatched. Germline V CDR1 and CDR2: KGHSH, LQKENI. CDR3 in amino acids: CASSNTQGSTEAFF. CDR3 sequence (DNA): TGTGCCAGCTCAAATACACAGGGGAGTACTGAAGCTTTCTTT.

This chain links TRBV19 with TRBJ2-7; D uncertain. Trimming shortened V by 2 bases and J by 2 bases, and 10 bases separated the two germline ends. CDR1 LNHDA and CDR2 SQIVND come from the germline V gene (reference sequence). This CDR3 has 14 amino acids. The CDR3 here is CASSINIVAYEQYF. In DNA form, the CDR3 reads TGTGCCAGTAGTATAAATATTGTCGCCTACGAGCAGTACTTC.

The chain is built from TRBV2 and TRBJ1-5; no clear D gene. The V end lost 5 bases, the J end lost 2 bases, and 19 bases lay between the germline ends. Germline V gene data show CDR1 as SNHLY and CDR2 as FYNNEI. The CDR3 length is 17 residues. This CDR3 is CASSLAPAGVRNQPQHF. As DNA, the CDR3 is TGTGCCAGCAGTCTAGCCCCCGCCGGGGTGCGCAATCAGCCCCAGCATTTT.

In its sample, this clone was seen once. This sequence joins TRBV3-1 (or the pseudogene TRBV3-2) and TRBJ2-2; 12 nucleotides agree with TRBD1. CDR3 length: 18 amino acids. Germline-derived CDR1 and CDR2 are LGHDT and YNNKEL (reference sequence). Trimming cost V 0 bases and J 5 bases; bases outside gene matches: 7. Here the CDR3 reads CASSQDLGDRGPTGELFF. CDR3 sequence (DNA): TGTGCCAGCAGCCAAGATCTGGGGGACAGGGGGCCGACCGGGGAGCTGTTTTTT.

This clone has more than one count but fewer than ten. The chain's CDR3 is CASSNIGTGGPYEQYF. Written as DNA, the CDR3 is TGTGCCAGCAGCAATATAGGGACAGGGGGCCCCTACGAGCAGTACTTC. The chain joins TRBV13 to TRBJ2-7; 12 bases agree with TRBD1. The CDR3 runs to 16 residues. The trim removed 5 bases at V and 2 bases at J, leaving 7 bases unmatched. Per the germline V gene, CDR1 is PRHDT and CDR2 is FYEKMQ (reference sequence).

The chain links TRBV4-3 to TRBJ2-7; tentatively, D is TRBD1 (6 bases). Germline assignment: CDR1 LGHNA and CDR2 YSLEER. Trimming took off 1 base at V and 2 bases at J, with 15 bases between the two ends. The CDR3 contains 16 residues. CDR3 DNA: TGCGCCAGCAGCCAAGTCAGGGGTTCGGGTGCCTACGAGCAGTACTTC. Its protein is CASSQVRGSGAYEQYF.

This chain uses TRBV27 with TRBJ1-1; D is undetermined. The V end was cut by 8 bases, the J end by 0 bases, with 13 bases between. This CDR3 has 14 amino acids. The germline V gene has CDR1 MNHEY and CDR2 SMNVEV (reference sequence). The CDR3 protein is CASHTARLNTEAFF. CDR3 DNA sequence: TGTGCCAGCCACACGGCGCGGTTGAACACTGAAGCTTTCTTT.

The CDR3 DNA reads TGTGCCAGCCGAGCAGGCCGCAATCAGCCCCAGCATTTT. It codes for CASRAGRNQPQHF. The chain recombines TRBV6-5 with TRBJ1-5; D remains ambiguous. Trimming cost V 8 bases and J 2 bases, with 10 bases left between them. CDR1 MNHEY and CDR2 SVGAGI come from the germline V gene. This CDR3 spans 13 amino acids.

V gene TRBV19 combines with J gene TRBJ1-5; D is possibly TRBD1 (5 bases). Germline-derived CDR1 and CDR2 are LNHDA and SQIVND (reference sequence). The CDR3 spans 15 residues. The germline V and J ends were trimmed by 1 base and 1 base, with 8 bases remaining between them. In nucleotides, the CDR3 is TGTGCCAGTAGTATAGTTAGGACAAGCAATCAGCCCCAGCATTTT. It is translated as CASSIVRTSNQPQHF. Using reference TRBV19 and TRBJ1-5 for the parts outside the CDR3, the full variable domain is DGGITQSPKYLFRKEGQNVTLSCEQNLNHDAMYWYRQDPGQGLRLIYYSQIVNDFQKGDIAEGYSVSREKKESFPLTVTSAQKNPTAFYLCASSIVRTSNQPQHFGDGTRLSIL.

The chain links TRBV7-2 to TRBJ1-2; possible D gene TRBD1, 5 bases. CDR3 length: 13 residues. Trimming shortened V by 5 bases and J by 2 bases, and 9 bases separated the two germline ends. Germline values: CDR1 SGHTA, CDR2 FQGNSA. CDR3 in DNA: TGTGCCAGCAGCCAAGACAGAAACTATGGCTACACCTTC. Protein: CASSQDRNYGYTF.